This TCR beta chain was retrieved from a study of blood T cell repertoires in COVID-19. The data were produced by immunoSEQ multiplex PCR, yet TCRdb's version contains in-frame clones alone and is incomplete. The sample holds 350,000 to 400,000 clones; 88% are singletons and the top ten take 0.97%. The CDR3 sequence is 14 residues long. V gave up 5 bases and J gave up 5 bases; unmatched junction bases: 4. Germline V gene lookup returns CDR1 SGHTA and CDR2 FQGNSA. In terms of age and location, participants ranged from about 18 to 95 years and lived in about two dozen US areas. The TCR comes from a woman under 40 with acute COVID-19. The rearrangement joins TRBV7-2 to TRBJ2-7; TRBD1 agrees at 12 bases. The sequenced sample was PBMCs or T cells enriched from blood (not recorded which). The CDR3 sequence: CASSAGTGGDEQYF. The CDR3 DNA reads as TGTGCCAGCAGCGCCGGGACAGGGGGCGACGAGCAGTACTTC.